This T cell receptor beta chain was recorded in a study of T cell responses to AZD1222 COVID-19 vaccine. Study conclusions and caveats: With dominance at 160-218 and 743-854, vaccine-associated CD4 TCRs spanned spike. The peak T cell response came first, and repertoires were sampled only after it.

In regard to this clone: Its antigen is undetermined.

Using immunoSEQ multiplex PCR, the repertoire was profiled, and TCRdb retains in-frame clones only, with some absent. In the table there are 90,000 to 140,000 clones, roughly 88% of which are singletons. The length of the CDR3 is 15 residues. Germline V CDR1 and CDR2: SGHRS, YFSETQ. The V end lost 6 bases, the J end lost 0 bases, and 16 bases lay between the germline ends. Sequenced here: peripheral blood, sampled on day 0 of AZD1222 vaccination. The receptor was isolated from an adult in good health. The chain carries TRBV5-1 and TRBJ2-7; possible D gene TRBD2, 5 bases. CDR3 coding DNA: TGCGCCAGCACCACACTACCAGGAGGCTCCTACGAGCAGTACTTC. Translating gives CASTTLPGGSYEQYF.